This entry lists 25 T cell receptor beta chains sequenced from one sample in a study of T cell responses to AZD1222 COVID-19 vaccine. Sequencing used immunoSEQ multiplex PCR; TCRdb keeps in-frame clones, though not all of them. The table shows 90,000 to 150,000 clones, with 80% to 90% occurring only once. Sequenced material: peripheral blood, taken on day 0 of AZD1222 vaccination. These receptors were collected from an adult in good health.

V gene TRBV30 combines with J gene TRBJ1-5, with D perhaps TRBD1 (5 bases). Germline CDR1 GTSNPN, CDR2 SVGIG (reference sequence). The CDR3 totals 13 residues. V lost 3 bases and J 5 bases, leaving 11 bases between the germline ends. CDR3 in amino acids: CAWSPGLDQPQHF. DNA of the CDR3: TGTGCCTGGAGCCCAGGGTTGGATCAGCCCCAGCATTTT. Together with reference TRBV30 and TRBJ1-5, the CDR3 gives the full variable domain: SQTIHQWPATLVQPVGSPLSLECTVEGTSNPNLYWYRQAAGRGLQLLFYSVGIGQISSEVPQNLSASRPQDRQFILSSKKLLLSDSGFYLCAWSPGLDQPQHFGDGTRLSIL.

The chain has TRBV3-1 (or the pseudogene TRBV3-2) and TRBJ1-3; D may be TRBD1 (6 bases). The CDR3 sequence is 14 residues long. Germline V gives CDR1 LGHDT, CDR2 YNNKEL (reference sequence). V was pared by 5 bases and J by 2 bases, with 10 bases between. CDR3 region: CASSSRGAGNTIYF. CDR3 in DNA: TGTGCCAGCAGCTCCAGGGGTGCTGGAAACACCATATATTTT.

The genes are TRBV30 and TRBJ2-3; tentative D call: TRBD2 (7 bases). The CDR3 contains 15 residues. Germline CDR1 GTSNPN, CDR2 SVGIG (reference sequence). The ends were cut back, 0 bases at V and 6 bases at J, with 16 bases in the middle. This CDR3 is CAWSVGGAASDTQYF. The CDR3 DNA reads TGTGCCTGGAGTGTAGGGGGGGCCGCGTCCGATACGCAGTATTTT. The complete variable domain, with remaining parts taken from reference TRBV30 and TRBJ2-3, reads SQTIHQWPATLVQPVGSPLSLECTVEGTSNPNLYWYRQAAGRGLQLLFYSVGIGQISSEVPQNLSASRPQDRQFILSSKKLLLSDSGFYLCAWSVGGAASDTQYFGPGTRLTVL.

The V call is TRBV7-2, the J call TRBJ1-1; no clear D. The germline CDR1 and CDR2 sequences are SGHTA and FQGNSA. The CDR3 consists of 15 residues. Trimming took 5 bases from V and 7 from J, leaving 20 bases between them. The CDR3 DNA is TGTGCCAGCAGCCCCCAAATTAGGACGGGGATTGAAGCTTTCTTT. This sequence encodes CASSPQIRTGIEAFF.

The chain links TRBV28 to TRBJ1-2; D ambiguous. The length of the CDR3 is 13 residues. The V gene lost 2 bases and the J gene lost 4 bases, with 8 bases spanning the gap. Germline V CDR1 and CDR2: MDHEN, SYDVKM. The CDR3 nucleotides are TGTGCCAGCAGTTTAGGTTTGATCTATGGCTACACCTTC. This translates into CASSLGLIYGYTF.

The chain carries TRBV19 and TRBJ1-2, with 8 bases that match TRBD1. Germline assignment: CDR1 LNHDA and CDR2 SQIVND (reference sequence). The CDR3 loop spans 15 amino acids. J lost 8 bases, V lost 3 bases, and 11 bases had no gene match. The DNA for the CDR3 is TGTGCCAGTAGTATCCGGGACAGGACCTACGGGGGCTACACCTTC. As protein: CASSIRDRTYGGYTF.

This clone was seen only once. For the CDR3, the DNA is TGTGCCTGGTTTCGAGAAAGAAATGAGCAGTTCTTC. Its protein is CAWFRERNEQFF. The chain couples TRBV30 to TRBJ2-1; D is uncertain. This CDR3 is 12 amino acids long. Trimming took off 5 bases at V and 7 bases at J, with 12 bases between the two ends. Per the germline V gene, CDR1 is GTSNPN and CDR2 is SVGIG (reference sequence).

The CDR3 is CASSKDRVNEQFF. DNA for the CDR3: TGTGCCAGCAGCAAGGACAGGGTCAATGAGCAGTTCTTC. The chain carries TRBV7-3 and TRBJ2-1, with 8 bases that match TRBD1. This CDR3 is built from 13 residues. CDR1 and CDR2 from the germline V gene are SGHTA and FQGTGA. Trimming at V came to 5 bases and at J to 6 bases, leaving 3 bases not matched to a gene.

The sample holds one count of this clone. The chain links TRBV24-1 to TRBJ2-5; 9 bases are shared with TRBD1. The V gene end was trimmed by 0 bases and the J gene end by 3 bases; junction bases not matched to a gene: 10. The CDR3 has 18 residues. The germline V gene encodes CDR1 KGHDR and CDR2 SFDVKD. CDR3 amino acids: CATSDLRRDRGTKETQYF. DNA for the CDR3: TGTGCCACCAGTGATTTGCGTCGTGACAGGGGGACCAAAGAGACCCAGTACTTC.

This clone was detected once. CDR3 coding DNA: TGCGCCAGCAGCCAAGTCCCAGGGAGCTCTGGAAACACCATATATTTT. Protein: CASSQVPGSSGNTIYF. V and J are TRBV4-1 and TRBJ1-3; possibly TRBD1 for D (5 bases). This CDR3 has 16 residues. Between the trimmed V and J ends, which lost 1 base and 0 bases, there was a span of 10 bases. CDR1 is MGHRA, CDR2 YSYEKL, per germline.

This rearrangement joins TRBV4-2 to TRBJ2-3, with 7 bases that match TRBD2. J gave up 3 bases and V 1 base, and 7 bases lay outside the gene matches. Germline values: CDR1 LGHNA, CDR2 YNFKEQ. The CDR3 is 16 residues long. DNA for the CDR3: TGTGCCAGCAGCCAAGTCGGGACGGGAGGAACAGATACGCAGTATTTT. As protein: CASSQVGTGGTDTQYF.

The chain carries TRBV29-1 and TRBJ2-3; TRBD2 aligns across 9 bases. The CDR3 totals 14 residues. Germline CDR1 SQVTM, CDR2 ANQGSEA. Trimming took 4 bases from V and 4 from J; bases not matched to a gene: 6. The CDR3 DNA reads TGCAGCGTTGTAGGTAGCGGGAGTCCAGATACGCAGTATTTT. Its protein is CSVVGSGSPDTQYF.

This chain joins TRBV29-1 and TRBJ2-3, with D uncertain. Looked up from germline, CDR1 is SQVTM and CDR2 is ANQGSEA. This CDR3 is built from 13 residues. Deletions cut 4 bases from V and 3 bases from J, with 11 bases between. The CDR3 here is CSVGAQATDTQYF. Written as DNA, the CDR3 is TGCAGCGTTGGCGCCCAGGCGACAGATACGCAGTATTTT.

This clone was observed once. The V call is TRBV6-1, the J call TRBJ1-2; TRBD1 might be the D (5 bases). The CDR3 consists of 15 residues. V lost 1 base, J lost 8 bases, and 17 bases lay in between. Looked up from germline, CDR1 is MNHNS and CDR2 is SASEGT. The chain's CDR3 is CASSEDLGGVWGYTF. The CDR3, as DNA: TGTGCCAGCAGTGAAGATCTAGGAGGGGTTTGGGGCTACACCTTC.

This clone was observed a few times. The gene calls are TRBV9 and TRBJ2-1, with 11 bases aligning to TRBD2. The V gene's germline CDR1 is SGDLS and CDR2 YYNGEE. The trim removed 3 bases at V and 13 bases at J, leaving 15 bases unmatched. The CDR3 runs 16 residues. The CDR3 sequence is CASSAGLAELGPNQFF. CDR3 nucleotide sequence: TGTGCCAGCAGCGCGGGACTAGCGGAGCTAGGCCCCAATCAGTTCTTC.

This clone turned up a few times. CDR3 nucleotide sequence: TGCGCCAGCAGACAGGATTACGAGCAGTACTTC. Amino acids: CASRQDYEQYF. The gene calls are TRBV5-1 and TRBJ2-7; possibly TRBD1 for D (5 bases). CDR1 SGHRS and CDR2 YFSETQ come from the germline V gene. The V end lost 5 bases, the J end lost 4 bases, and 7 bases lay between the germline ends. The CDR3 has 11 amino acids.

The chain uses TRBV5-1 and TRBJ1-5; possibly TRBD1 for D (6 bases). V lost 1 base and J lost 7, with 12 bases in between. From germline, CDR1 is SGHRS and CDR2 YFSETQ. The CDR3 sequence is 14 residues long. CDR3 sequence: CASSLMGAGQPQHF. The DNA for the CDR3 is TGCGCCAGCAGCTTGATGGGGGCAGGACAGCCCCAGCATTTT.

This clone came up a few times. The rearrangement links TRBV28 to TRBJ2-7; D gene unclear. Trimming pared 2 bases from V and 1 base from J, leaving 18 bases between. CDR3 length: 17 residues. Germline V gene sequence: CDR1 MDHEN, CDR2 SYDVKM. CDR3 sequence reads: CASSLPLWAATSYEQYF. The DNA of the CDR3 is TGTGCCAGCAGTTTACCCCTTTGGGCGGCAACTTCCTACGAGCAGTACTTC. The full variable domain, in which reference TRBV28 and TRBJ2-7 provide the parts outside the CDR3, is DVKVTQSSRYLVKRTGEKVFLECVQDMDHENMFWYRQDPGLGLRLIYFSYDVKMKEKGDIPEGYSVSREKKERFSLILESASTNQTSMYLCASSLPLWAATSYEQYFGPGTRLTVT.

The gene calls are TRBV6-5 and TRBJ2-3; D is possibly TRBD1 (6 bases). V was cut by 6 bases and J by 3 bases, with 13 bases left in between. The germline CDR1 and CDR2 sequences are MNHEY and SVGAGI. CDR3 length equals 14 residues. The CDR3 protein is CASRSRGVTDTQYF. CDR3 nucleotides: TGTGCCAGCAGGTCCAGGGGAGTGACAGATACGCAGTATTTT.

CDR3 loop: CASSAAGGRMETQYF. Written as DNA, the CDR3 is TGTGCCAGCAGTGCGGCAGGGGGGCGTATGGAGACCCAGTACTTC. The J gene is TRBJ2-5, the V gene TRBV6-6, with D perhaps matching TRBD1 (7 bases). The germline gives CDR1 MNHNY, CDR2 SVGAGI (reference sequence). This CDR3 is 15 amino acids long. V dropped 5 bases and J dropped 5 bases, with 18 bases sitting between them.

The chain carries TRBV29-1 and TRBJ1-2; 9 nucleotides line up with TRBD1. The junction had 4 bases not matched to a gene; V was cut back by 4 bases and J by 4 bases. This CDR3 contains 13 residues. Germline loops: CDR1 SQVTM, CDR2 ANQGSEA. The DNA of the CDR3 is TGCAGCGTTGTGGGACAGGGAACCTATGGCTACACCTTC. Translating gives CSVVGQGTYGYTF.

The chain links TRBV10-3 to TRBJ2-7; tentatively, D is TRBD2 (6 bases). Deletions cut 5 bases from V and 4 bases from J, with 15 bases between. Germline V CDR1 and CDR2: ENHRY, SYGVKD. CDR3 size: 14 residues. In nucleotides, the CDR3 is TGTGCCATCAGTCTCCCGACTAGTACGTACGAGCAGTACTTC. Translating it yields CAISLPTSTYEQYF.

The V call is TRBV5-4, the J call TRBJ1-1, with D possibly TRBD1 on 5 matching bases. V was shortened by 4 bases and J by 8 bases, with 15 bases between the two germline ends. The length of the CDR3 is 13 residues. Germline CDR1 and CDR2: SGHNT and YYREEE (reference sequence). DNA for the CDR3: TGTGCCAGCAGCCCGGTGGGCAGGGACGAAGCTTTCTTT. This codes for CASSPVGRDEAFF.

The gene calls are TRBV30 and TRBJ1-2, with 9 bases that match TRBD1. This CDR3 is built from 15 residues. In germline, CDR1 is GTSNPN, CDR2 SVGIG (reference sequence). The J segment lost 4 bases and the V segment lost 1 base, leaving 7 bases of the junction unmatched. The CDR3 sequence is CAWSGRGQGPYGYTF. DNA of the CDR3: TGTGCCTGGAGTGGAAGGGGACAGGGCCCCTATGGCTACACCTTC.

This rearrangement joins TRBV29-1 to TRBJ1-1; TRBD1 matches at 8 bases. The V segment lost 6 bases and the J segment 3 bases; nucleotides outside the gene matches: 6. This CDR3 is built from 13 residues. CDR1 and CDR2 from the germline V gene are SQVTM and ANQGSEA. The CDR3: CSVWTGLYTEAFF. CDR3 DNA sequence: TGCAGCGTGTGGACAGGGTTGTACACTGAAGCTTTCTTT.